This TCR beta chain was recorded in a study of control samples from healthy donors and cancer patients. With 6 bases removed from V and 5 bases from J, the gap between germline ends came to 11 bases. CDR3 size: 14 residues. CDR1 and CDR2 (germline): MNHEY, SVGEGT. The method was immunoSEQ multiplex PCR; TCRdb's version includes in-frame clones alone and lacks a portion of them. In the table there are some 78,000 clones, roughly 89% of which are singletons. This receptor was obtained from a woman aged 55-69 years in good health. Sequencing input: blood. The J gene is TRBJ1-6, the V gene TRBV6-2 or TRBV6-3; D is unclear. DNA of the CDR3: TGTGCCAGCAGCATCGCCGGGAATAATTCACCCCTCCACTTT. Translation: CASSIAGNNSPLHF.